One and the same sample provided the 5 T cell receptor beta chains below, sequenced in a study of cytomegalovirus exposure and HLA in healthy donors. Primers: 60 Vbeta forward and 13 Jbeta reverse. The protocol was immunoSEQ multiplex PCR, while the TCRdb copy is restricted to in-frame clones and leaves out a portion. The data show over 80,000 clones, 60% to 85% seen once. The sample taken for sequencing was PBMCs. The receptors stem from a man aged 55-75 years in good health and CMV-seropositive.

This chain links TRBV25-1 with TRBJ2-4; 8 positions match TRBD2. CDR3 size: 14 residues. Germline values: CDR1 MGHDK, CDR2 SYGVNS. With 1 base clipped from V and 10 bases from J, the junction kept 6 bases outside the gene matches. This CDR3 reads CASSESGAGGIQYF. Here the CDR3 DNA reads TGTGCCAGCAGTGAATCCGGGGCGGGGGGTATTCAGTACTTC.

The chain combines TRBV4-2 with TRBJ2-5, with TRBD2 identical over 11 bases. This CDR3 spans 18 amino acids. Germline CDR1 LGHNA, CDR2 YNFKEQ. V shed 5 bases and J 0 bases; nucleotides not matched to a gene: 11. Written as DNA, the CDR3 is TGTGCCAGCAGCGGGAAGGATAGCGGGGGGGTTTACCAAGAGACCCAGTACTTC. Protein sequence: CASSGKDSGGVYQETQYF.

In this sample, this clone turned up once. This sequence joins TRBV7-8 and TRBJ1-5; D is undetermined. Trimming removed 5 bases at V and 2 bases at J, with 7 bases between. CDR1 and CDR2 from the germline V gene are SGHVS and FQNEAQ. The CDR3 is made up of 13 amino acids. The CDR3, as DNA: TGTGCCAGCAGCCCCACAGGCAATCAGCCCCAGCATTTT. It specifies CASSPTGNQPQHF.

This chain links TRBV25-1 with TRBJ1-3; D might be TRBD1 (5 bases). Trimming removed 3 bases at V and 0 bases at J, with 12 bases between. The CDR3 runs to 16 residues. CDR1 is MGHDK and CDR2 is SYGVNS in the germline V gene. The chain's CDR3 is CASSEVDRISGNTIYF. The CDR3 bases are TGTGCCAGCAGTGAGGTCGACAGAATCTCTGGAAACACCATATATTTT.

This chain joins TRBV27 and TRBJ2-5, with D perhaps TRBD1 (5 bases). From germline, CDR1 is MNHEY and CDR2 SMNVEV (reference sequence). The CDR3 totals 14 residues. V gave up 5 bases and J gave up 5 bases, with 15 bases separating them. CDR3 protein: CASSGAPIWETQYF. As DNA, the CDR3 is TGTGCCAGCAGTGGGGCACCGATTTGGGAGACCCAGTACTTC.